The rows below give T cell receptor beta chains drawn from one sample of a study of T cells in Graves' hyperthyroidism and ophthalmopathy. TCRdb redid the calling of the multiplex PCR reads with MiXCR, one entry per CDR3 protein. Among 500,000 to 650,000 distinct CDR3 sequences listed, 12% to 15% were seen once. Input material: blood. The receptors originated from a woman aged 40 to 55 with Graves' hyperthyroidism. The CDR3 runs from the conserved cysteine through the conserved F or W. Fields, in order: J gene, D gene, V gene, clone size, CDR3 DNA, CDR3 protein. A D gene is named only where the DNA matches it firmly. Size is omitted from some rows. Given values are once, few, many or a class for expanded clones.

J: TRBJ2-5
D: TRBD2
V: TRBV19
size: NA
DNA: TGTGCCAGTAGTATATCCCGCCGACTAGCGGGAGACCAAGAGACCCAGTACTTC
CDR3: CASSISRRLAGDQETQYF

J: TRBJ2-1
D: NA
V: TRBV5-8
size: many
DNA: TGTGCCAGCAGCTTGGACGGGGCACCCTTGGATGAGCAGTTCTTC
CDR3: CASSLDGAPLDEQFF

J: TRBJ1-4
D: NA
V: TRBV30
size: few
DNA: TGTGCCTGGAGTGAAGGGGAAAAACTGTTTTTT
CDR3: CAWSEGEKLFF

J: TRBJ2-7
D: NA
V: TRBV20-1
size: many
DNA: TGCAGTGCCAAGACACCCAAGTCTTCCTACGAGCAGTACTTC
CDR3: CSAKTPKSSYEQYF

J: TRBJ2-5
D: TRBD1
V: TRBV6-1
size: NA
DNA: TGTGCCAGCAGGAACGACAGGGCACCCAATGAGACCCAGTACTTC
CDR3: CASRNDRAPNETQYF

J: TRBJ2-7
D: TRBD2
V: TRBV12-3/TRBV12-4
size: many
DNA: TGTGCCAGCAGCTTAGTCGGGGGGAGCTCCTACGAGCAGTACTTC
CDR3: CASSLVGGSSYEQYF

J: TRBJ1-3
D: NA
V: TRBV29-1
size: few
DNA: TGCAGCGTTGGCCAGGGAGCCCCGTCCTCTGGAAACACCATATATTTT
CDR3: CSVGQGAPSSGNTIYF

J: TRBJ2-7
D: TRBD1
V: TRBV30
size: many
DNA: TGTGCCTGGGAACAGGGGGACTACGAGCAGTACTTC
CDR3: CAWEQGDYEQYF

J: TRBJ1-4
D: NA
V: TRBV2
size: many
DNA: TGTGCCGGGAGGGTGCAGTCTTCGAATGAAAAACTGTTTTTT
CDR3: CAGRVQSSNEKLFF

J: TRBJ1-2
D: TRBD1
V: TRBV5-1
size: many
DNA: TGCGCCAGCAGCCGGGGACAGGGAGACGAGGGCTACACCTTC
CDR3: CASSRGQGDEGYTF

J: TRBJ2-7
D: TRBD1
V: TRBV12-3/TRBV12-4
size: many
DNA: TGTGCCAGCAAGAGGGACAGGGAAGTCGACGAGCAGTACTTC
CDR3: CASKRDREVDEQYF

J: TRBJ1-4
D: TRBD1
V: TRBV18
size: many
DNA: TGTGCCAGCTCACCGCGACAGGGACCTGAAAAACTGTTTTTT
CDR3: CASSPRQGPEKLFF

J: TRBJ1-4
D: NA
V: TRBV2
size: many
DNA: TGTGCCAGTCGGGTGGCTAATGAAAAACTGTTTTTT
CDR3: CASRVANEKLFF

J: TRBJ1-1
D: TRBD1
V: TRBV19
size: NA
DNA: TGTGCCAGTAGCGACCCAGGGGGCCGAGATGAAGCTTTCTTT
CDR3: CASSDPGGRDEAFF

J: TRBJ2-3
D: TRBD2
V: TRBV20-1
size: many
DNA: TGCAGTGCTGAGGGCGCGGGGACTAGCGGGCTCACAGATACGCAGTATTTT
CDR3: CSAEGAGTSGLTDTQYF

J: TRBJ2-7
D: TRBD2
V: TRBV12-3/TRBV12-4
size: many
DNA: TGTGCCAGCAGTTTAAGGACTAGCGGGGGGGGACCCTACGAGCAGTACTTC
CDR3: CASSLRTSGGGPYEQYF

J: TRBJ2-1
D: NA
V: TRBV5-1
size: many
DNA: TGCGCCAGCAGTATAAGACCGGGGGATGAGCAGTTCTTC
CDR3: CASSIRPGDEQFF

J: TRBJ2-1
D: NA
V: TRBV11-2
size: NA
DNA: TGTGCCAGCGGCTTAGTCCCGTTCTTACGGGAGCACCGCTATGAGCAGTTCTTC
CDR3: CASGLVPFLREHRYEQFF

J: TRBJ1-4
D: NA
V: TRBV12-3/TRBV12-4
size: many
DNA: TGTGCCAGCGGGATAGGAGGGAGAAAACTGTTTTTT
CDR3: CASGIGGRKLFF

J: TRBJ2-1
D: TRBD2
V: TRBV20-1
size: NA
DNA: TGCAGTGCCAGGACTAGCGGGAGGACCTACAATGAGCAGTTCTTC
CDR3: CSARTSGRTYNEQFF

J: TRBJ2-3
D: NA
V: TRBV19
size: NA
DNA: TGTGCCAGTAGTATGACCGCCACCACAGATACGCAGTATTTT
CDR3: CASSMTATTDTQYF

J: TRBJ2-3
D: NA
V: TRBV3-1
size: NA
DNA: TGTGCCAGCAGCCCGGGCCCCCCGGATACGCAGTATTTT
CDR3: CASSPGPPDTQYF

J: TRBJ2-3
D: TRBD2
V: TRBV2
size: many
DNA: TGTGCCAGCGGGGGGGAGGGCACAGATACGCAGTATTTT
CDR3: CASGGEGTDTQYF

J: TRBJ1-1
D: NA
V: TRBV29-1
size: NA
DNA: TGCAGCGTTGAAGATAGGGCCGAGAGGGTGACTGAAGCTTTCTTT
CDR3: CSVEDRAERVTEAFF

J: TRBJ1-1
D: NA
V: TRBV9
size: few
DNA: TGTGCCAGCAGCCTGGACAGTGACACTGAAGCTTTCTTT
CDR3: CASSLDSDTEAFF

J: TRBJ2-1
D: NA
V: TRBV20-1
size: many
DNA: TGCAGTGCTCTAGCGCCTAGCTCCTACAATGAGCAGTTCTTC
CDR3: CSALAPSSYNEQFF

J: TRBJ2-3
D: TRBD2
V: TRBV6-1
size: few
DNA: TGTGCCAGCAGCGGACTAGCAGCATTCACAGATACGCAGTATTTT
CDR3: CASSGLAAFTDTQYF

J: TRBJ2-7
D: NA
V: TRBV2
size: many
DNA: TGTGCCAGCAGCCCTGGGGGCTTCATCCCCGACGAGCAGTACTTC
CDR3: CASSPGGFIPDEQYF

J: TRBJ2-3
D: NA
V: TRBV6-5
size: NA
DNA: TGTGCCAGCAGTTACTCGAACGGGGTTGGCACAGATACGCAGTATTTT
CDR3: CASSYSNGVGTDTQYF

J: TRBJ2-2
D: NA
V: TRBV28
size: few
DNA: TGTGCCAGCAGTCCGCGGCGGTCCGGGGAGCTGTTTTTT
CDR3: CASSPRRSGELFF

J: TRBJ2-1
D: NA
V: TRBV11-2
size: NA
DNA: TGTGCCAGCAGCGTCGGGACCGCAAATAACAATGAGCAGTTCTTC
CDR3: CASSVGTANNNEQFF

J: TRBJ2-7
D: TRBD2
V: TRBV6-1
size: few
DNA: TGTGCCAGCTGCCGGGGAGGGTCGAGCTACGAGCAGTACTTC
CDR3: CASCRGGSSYEQYF

J: TRBJ1-5
D: NA
V: TRBV12-3/TRBV12-4
size: NA
DNA: TGTGCCAGCAGTTTGGGTGGGCATCAGCCCCAGCATTTT
CDR3: CASSLGGHQPQHF

J: TRBJ2-3
D: NA
V: TRBV6-1
size: many
DNA: TGTGCCAGCAGGATGGAGGGAGGAGCCTGGGGTACGCAGTATTTT
CDR3: CASRMEGGAWGTQYF

J: TRBJ2-5
D: NA
V: TRBV27
size: many
DNA: TGTGCCAGCAGTTTACAGGGAAATTTGGAGACCCAGTACTTC
CDR3: CASSLQGNLETQYF

J: TRBJ2-7
D: TRBD2
V: TRBV4-2
size: few
DNA: TGTGCCAGCAGCCAGTGGGCTAGCGGGAGCTCCTACGAGCAGTACTTC
CDR3: CASSQWASGSSYEQYF